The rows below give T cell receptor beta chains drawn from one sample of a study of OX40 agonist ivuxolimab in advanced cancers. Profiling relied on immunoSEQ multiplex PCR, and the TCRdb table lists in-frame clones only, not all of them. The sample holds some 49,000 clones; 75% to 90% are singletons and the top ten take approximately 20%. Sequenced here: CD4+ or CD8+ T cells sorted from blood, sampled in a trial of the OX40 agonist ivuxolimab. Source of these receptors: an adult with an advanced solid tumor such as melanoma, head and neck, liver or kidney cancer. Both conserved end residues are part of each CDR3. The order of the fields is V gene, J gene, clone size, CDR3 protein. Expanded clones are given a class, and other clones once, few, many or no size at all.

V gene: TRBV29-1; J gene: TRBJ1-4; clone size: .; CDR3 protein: CSVTGGSTNEKLFF
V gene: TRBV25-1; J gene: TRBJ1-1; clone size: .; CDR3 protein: CASNRGGGTEAFF
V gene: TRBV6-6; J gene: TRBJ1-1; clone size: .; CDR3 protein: CASSPDSRGAFF
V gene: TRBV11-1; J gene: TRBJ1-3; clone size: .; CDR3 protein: CASSEDGNTIYF
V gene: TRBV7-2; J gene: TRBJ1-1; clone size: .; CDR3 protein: CASSLGSAFF
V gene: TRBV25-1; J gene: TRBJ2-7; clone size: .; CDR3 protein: CASSSPGATEQYF
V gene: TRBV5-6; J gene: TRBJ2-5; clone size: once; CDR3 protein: CASSPGGETQYF
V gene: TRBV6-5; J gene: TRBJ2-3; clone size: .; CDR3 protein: CASSYSGTNTDTQYF
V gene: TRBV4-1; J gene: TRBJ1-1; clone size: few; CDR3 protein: CASSGPGTEAFF
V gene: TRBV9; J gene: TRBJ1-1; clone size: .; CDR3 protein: CASSVWGTGDEAFF
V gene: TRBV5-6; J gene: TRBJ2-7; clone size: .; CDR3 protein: CASSPQGSRDPPYEQYF
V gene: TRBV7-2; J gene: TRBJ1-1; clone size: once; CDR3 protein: CASSLESPGTFPNTEAFF
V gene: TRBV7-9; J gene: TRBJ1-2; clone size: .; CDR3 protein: CASSPVGGAYGYTF
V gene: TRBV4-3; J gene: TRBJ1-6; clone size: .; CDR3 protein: CASSRDPGDNSPLHF
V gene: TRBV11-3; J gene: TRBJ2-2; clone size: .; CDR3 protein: CASSHGGTGELFF
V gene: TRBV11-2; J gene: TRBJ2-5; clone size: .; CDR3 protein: CASSLGGGPQETQYF
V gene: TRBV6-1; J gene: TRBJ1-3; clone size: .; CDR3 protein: CASRETPGYFGNTIYF
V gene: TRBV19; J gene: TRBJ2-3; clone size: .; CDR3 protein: CASSSTDTDTQYF
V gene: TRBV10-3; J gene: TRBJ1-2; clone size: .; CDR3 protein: CAISEAMATPSAGYTF
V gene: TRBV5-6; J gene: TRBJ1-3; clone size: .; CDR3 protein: CASSSTPGRQVLRNTIYF
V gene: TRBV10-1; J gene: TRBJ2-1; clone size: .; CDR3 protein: CASSGLAGAENEQFF
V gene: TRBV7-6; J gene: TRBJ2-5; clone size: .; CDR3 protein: CASSLSGPSETQYF
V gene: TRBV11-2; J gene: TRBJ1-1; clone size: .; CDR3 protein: CASRYMNTEAFF
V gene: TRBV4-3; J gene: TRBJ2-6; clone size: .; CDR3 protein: CASSQDPGPGANVLTF
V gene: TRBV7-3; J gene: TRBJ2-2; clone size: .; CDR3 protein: CASSPTWGELFF
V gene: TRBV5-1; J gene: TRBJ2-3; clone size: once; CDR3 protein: CASSLGEGTDTQYF
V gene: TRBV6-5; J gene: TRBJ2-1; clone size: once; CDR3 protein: CASSYRRGASEQFF
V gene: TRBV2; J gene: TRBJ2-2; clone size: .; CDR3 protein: CASGAGELFF
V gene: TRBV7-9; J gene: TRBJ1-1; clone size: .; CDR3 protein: CASSSWDRVTEAFF
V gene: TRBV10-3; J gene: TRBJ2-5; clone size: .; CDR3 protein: CAIRQGAGEQETQYF
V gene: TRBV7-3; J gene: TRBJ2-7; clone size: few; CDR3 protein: CASSPTGGDYYEQYF
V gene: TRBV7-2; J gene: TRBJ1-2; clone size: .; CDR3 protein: CASSSGQEVGYTF
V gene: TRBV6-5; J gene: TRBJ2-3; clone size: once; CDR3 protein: CASSYGRGGQYF
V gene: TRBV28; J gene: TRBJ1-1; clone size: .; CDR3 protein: CASSYGGQVGRNTEAFF
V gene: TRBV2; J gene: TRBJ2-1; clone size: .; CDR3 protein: CASTEGPSLVQFF
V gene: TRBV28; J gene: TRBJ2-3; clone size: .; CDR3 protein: CASSFSSGGEGDTQYF
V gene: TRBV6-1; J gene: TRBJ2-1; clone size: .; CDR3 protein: CASTPTGFRNEQFF
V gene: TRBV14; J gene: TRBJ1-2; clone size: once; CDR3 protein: CASSQDPTPSDGYTF
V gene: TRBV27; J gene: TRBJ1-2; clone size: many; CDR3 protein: CASSFPAGAGYTF
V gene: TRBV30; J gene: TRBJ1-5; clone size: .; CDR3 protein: CAWTSAGERQPQHF
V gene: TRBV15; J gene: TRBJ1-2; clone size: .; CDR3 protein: CATSRDPEGAGGYGYTF
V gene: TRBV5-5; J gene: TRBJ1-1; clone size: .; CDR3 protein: CASSLEGIGGTEAFF
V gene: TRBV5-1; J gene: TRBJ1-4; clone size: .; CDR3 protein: CASSLGSSNEKLFF
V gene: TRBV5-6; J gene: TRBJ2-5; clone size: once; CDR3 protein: CASSSLPDQETQYF
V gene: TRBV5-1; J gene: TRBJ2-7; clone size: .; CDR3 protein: CASGTPYEQYF